These T cell receptor beta chains were read from a single sample in a study of T cells in Graves' hyperthyroidism and ophthalmopathy. One entry per CDR3 protein results from TCRdb running MiXCR on the multiplex PCR reads. The table lists around 700,000 distinct CDR3 sequences, around 19% of them singletons, with 16% in the top ten. The sample comprised blood. These TCRs come from a woman between 45 and 60 years old with Graves' hyperthyroidism that later progressed to Graves' ophthalmopathy. CDR3s include the opening cysteine and the closing phenylalanine or tryptophan. The D gene is left open where the match is weak. Clone size is stated in some rows and not others, as once, few, many or a class when expanded.

d_gene	v_gene	j_gene	abundance	CDR3nt	CDR3aa
TRBD1	TRBV3-1	TRBJ1-2	many	TGTGCCAGCACCTCAAGGGGACAGGGGTCCTATGGCTACACCTTC	CASTSRGQGSYGYTF
TRBD1	TRBV20-1	TRBJ2-1	many	TGCAGTGCAACAGAGGGGACAGGGCGCTTCGGTGACAATGAGCAGTTCTTC	CSATEGTGRFGDNEQFF
.	TRBV19	TRBJ2-2	few	TGTGCCAGTTCCGGGTCCCTTACCGGGGAGCTGTTTTTT	CASSGSLTGELFF
.	TRBV2	TRBJ2-7	few	TGTGCCAGCAGTGATGAACAGGGTATTGCCCCTTACGAGCAGTACTTC	CASSDEQGIAPYEQYF
.	TRBV6-5	TRBJ2-3	.	TGTGCCAGCAGTTACCAGTTAGGGACTGCTAGCACAGATACGCAGTATTTT	CASSYQLGTASTDTQYF
.	TRBV14	TRBJ2-7	few	TGTGCCAGCAGCCAACCTCGGACGGGGGACTCCTACGAGCAGTACTTC	CASSQPRTGDSYEQYF
TRBD2	TRBV10-3	TRBJ2-1	many	TGTGCCATCAGTGAGTCGAGTCCAAGGGAGGGAAGGTCCTACAATGAGCAGTTCTTC	CAISESSPREGRSYNEQFF
.	TRBV30	TRBJ1-6	.	TGTGCCTGGGGTCCTACGGGGGGTAATTCACCCCTCCACTTT	CAWGPTGGNSPLHF
.	TRBV29-1	TRBJ2-1	few	TGCAGCGTTGACCGTTACAATGAGCAGTTCTTC	CSVDRYNEQFF
TRBD2	TRBV20-1	TRBJ2-3	many	TGCAGTGCTAGAGCGCTACTAGCGGGGGGCCCCACAGATACGCAGTATTTT	CSARALLAGGPTDTQYF
.	TRBV20-1	TRBJ2-7	many	TGCAGTGCTAGGGGACGGGACTCTATCGAGCAGTACTTC	CSARGRDSIEQYF
.	TRBV12-3/TRBV12-4	TRBJ2-5	many	TGTGCCAGCAGTTTAGGTCGGTTCCAAGAGACCCAGTACTTC	CASSLGRFQETQYF
.	TRBV12-3/TRBV12-4	TRBJ1-1	many	TGTGCCAGCAGTTCCAGCCTAGGGACTGAAGCTTTCTTT	CASSSSLGTEAFF
TRBD1	TRBV4-1	TRBJ1-5	.	TGCGCCAGCAGCCAAACGGACAGGACCCTCAATCAGCCCCAGCATTTT	CASSQTDRTLNQPQHF
.	TRBV6-1	TRBJ2-3	few	TGTGCCAGCAGTCTCCTTCCAGGGACCCTCAGCACAGATACGCAGTATTTT	CASSLLPGTLSTDTQYF
.	TRBV19	TRBJ2-6	once	TGTGCCAGCCAAGCCGGATCCGTCTCTGGGGCCAACGTCCTGACTTTC	CASQAGSVSGANVLTF
TRBD1	TRBV3-1	TRBJ2-4	many	TGTGCCAGCAGCCAAGGACAGGGGGCCAAAAACATTCAGTACTTC	CASSQGQGAKNIQYF
.	TRBV7-8	TRBJ2-3	many	TGTGCCAGCAGCCCCCTGGCAGGCTATAGCACAGATACGCAGTATTTT	CASSPLAGYSTDTQYF
TRBD1	TRBV3-1	TRBJ2-2	many	TGTGCCAGCAGCCAAGAGGTGGACAGGGACGGCACCGGGGAGCTGTTTTTT	CASSQEVDRDGTGELFF
.	TRBV6-2/TRBV6-3	TRBJ2-1	many	TGTGCCAGCAGTTACGGCGGGGGCTATGCTGAGCAGTTCTTC	CASSYGGGYAEQFF
.	TRBV18	TRBJ2-2	few	TGTGCCAGCTCACCACGGGACACAACCGGGGAGCTGTTTTTT	CASSPRDTTGELFF
.	TRBV5-4	TRBJ1-1	many	TGTGCCAGCAGCTTGGTAGACGAAAGGGCTGAAGCTTTCTTT	CASSLVDERAEAFF
.	TRBV7-8	TRBJ1-1	many	TGTGCCAGCAGCTTGGACTTGGGGGCTGAAGCTTTCTTT	CASSLDLGAEAFF
.	TRBV20-1	TRBJ2-7	many	TGCAGTGCTACGAGCCCGGTTCTCACAGCGGACGAGCAGTACTTC	CSATSPVLTADEQYF